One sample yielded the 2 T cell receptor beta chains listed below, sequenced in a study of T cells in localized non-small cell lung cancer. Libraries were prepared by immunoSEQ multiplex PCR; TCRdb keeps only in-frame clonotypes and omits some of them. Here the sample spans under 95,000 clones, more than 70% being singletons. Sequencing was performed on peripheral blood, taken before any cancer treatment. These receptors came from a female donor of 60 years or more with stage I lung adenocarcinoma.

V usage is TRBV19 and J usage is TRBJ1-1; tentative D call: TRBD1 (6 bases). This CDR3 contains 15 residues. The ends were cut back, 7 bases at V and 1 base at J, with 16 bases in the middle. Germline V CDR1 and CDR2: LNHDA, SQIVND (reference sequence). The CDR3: CASKSQGTGNTEAFF. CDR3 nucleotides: TGTGCCAGTAAGTCACAGGGTACCGGGAACACTGAAGCTTTCTTT. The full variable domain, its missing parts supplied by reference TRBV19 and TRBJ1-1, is DGGITQSPKYLFRKEGQNVTLSCEQNLNHDAMYWYRQDPGQGLRLIYYSQIVNDFQKGDIAEGYSVSREKKESFPLTVTSAQKNPTAFYLCASKSQGTGNTEAFFGQGTRLTVV.

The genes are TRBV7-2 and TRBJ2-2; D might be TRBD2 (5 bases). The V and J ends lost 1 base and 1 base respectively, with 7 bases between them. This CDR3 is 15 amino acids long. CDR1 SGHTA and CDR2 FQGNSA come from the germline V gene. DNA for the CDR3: TGTGCCAGCAGCTTAGGGGCGGGGAACACCGGGGAGCTGTTTTTT. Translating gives CASSLGAGNTGELFF. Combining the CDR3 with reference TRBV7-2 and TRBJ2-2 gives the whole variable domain GAGVSQSPSNKVTEKGKDVELRCDPISGHTALYWYRQSLGQGLEFLIYFQGNSAPDKSGLPSDRFSAERTGGSVSTLTIQRTQQEDSAVYLCASSLGAGNTGELFFGEGSRLTVL.